Listed below are T cell receptor beta chains from one sample, sequenced in a study of blood T cells in healthy people across ages. From the 5' RACE reads, TCRdb called clonotypes with MiXCR, one entry per CDR3 protein. The sample records 550,000 to 600,000 distinct CDR3 sequences, about 26% being singletons. The sample consisted of blood. The receptors stem from a woman in her 70s in good health. Both conserved end residues are part of each CDR3. Each record gives: J gene, V gene, clone size, D gene, CDR3 protein, CDR3 DNA. The D gene is left open where the match is weak. Expanded clones are given a class, and other clones once, few, many or no size at all.

>TRBJ2-7|TRBV14|few|NA
CASSHIAGSYEQYF
TGTGCCAGCAGCCACATAGCCGGCTCCTACGAGCAGTACTTC
>TRBJ2-1|TRBV7-3|many|NA
CASSLNGGNEQFF
TGTGCCAGCAGCTTAAACGGGGGCAATGAGCAGTTCTTC
>TRBJ2-7|TRBV6-1|NA|TRBD2
CASSELGLAGTSYEQYF
TGTGCCAGCAGTGAATTGGGACTAGCGGGGACCTCCTACGAGCAGTACTTC
>TRBJ1-2|TRBV11-2|few|TRBD1
CAGSSTGGSYGYTF
TGTGCCGGCAGCTCGACAGGGGGGTCATATGGCTACACCTTC
>TRBJ1-1|TRBV18|NA|NA
CASSRRAREGNTEAFF
TGTGCCAGCTCGCGACGGGCCAGGGAGGGGAACACTGAAGCTTTCTTT
>TRBJ1-4|TRBV5-1|once|NA
CASSLGPEGTNEKLFF
TGCGCCAGCAGCTTGGGACCAGAGGGAACTAATGAAAAACTGTTTTTT
>TRBJ2-1|TRBV6-1|many|TRBD2
CASSEIGAGVREQFF
TGTGCCAGCAGTGAAATCGGAGCGGGGGTTCGCGAGCAGTTCTTC
>TRBJ2-5|TRBV7-6|NA|TRBD2
CASSLAAGGPETQYF
TGTGCCAGCAGCTTAGCTGCGGGGGGGCCTGAGACCCAGTACTTC
>TRBJ1-2|TRBV4-3|NA|TRBD1
CASSQDEGRGRGYGYTF
TGCGCCAGCAGCCAAGATGAAGGAAGGGGGCGCGGCTATGGCTACACCTTC
>TRBJ1-2|TRBV6-5|NA|TRBD1
CASSYSGGQGYGYTF
TGTGCCAGCAGTTACTCAGGGGGACAGGGGTATGGCTACACCTTC
>TRBJ2-1|TRBV5-1|few|TRBD2
CASSLVLAGIEQFF
TGCGCCAGCAGCTTGGTTCTAGCGGGGATTGAGCAGTTCTTC
>TRBJ2-6|TRBV7-2|NA|NA
CACSLVQGSGANVLTF
TGTGCCTGCAGCTTAGTACAGGGCTCTGGGGCCAACGTCCTGACTTTC
>TRBJ2-2|TRBV4-1|NA|TRBD1
CASSQGTGPNTGELFF
TGCGCCAGCAGCCAAGGGACAGGTCCTAACACCGGGGAGCTGTTTTTT
>TRBJ1-4|TRBV10-3|NA|NA
CAISESRASLFF
TGTGCCATCAGTGAGTCCAGGGCGTCACTGTTTTTT
>TRBJ2-5|TRBV7-8|NA|TRBD1
CASRTDRVETQYF
TGTGCCAGCAGAACCGACAGGGTAGAGACCCAGTACTTC
>TRBJ1-2|TRBV7-9|few|NA
CASSLARAAYSYTF
TGTGCCAGCAGCTTAGCGCGGGCAGCCTATAGCTACACCTTC
>TRBJ1-1|TRBV11-3|few|TRBD1
CASNSGGNTEAFF
TGTGCCAGCAACTCAGGGGGAAACACTGAAGCTTTCTTT
>TRBJ2-7|TRBV30|NA|NA
CAWSRDAGSHEQYF
TGTGCCTGGAGTAGGGACGCAGGGTCCCACGAGCAGTACTTC
>TRBJ1-1|TRBV29-1|NA|TRBD1
CSVEVRGGANTEAFF
TGCAGCGTTGAAGTCAGAGGGGGCGCGAACACTGAAGCTTTCTTT
>TRBJ1-6|TRBV2|NA|NA
CASSESGNYNSPLHF
TGTGCCAGCAGTGAGTCGGGGAATTATAATTCACCCCTCCACTTT
>TRBJ1-5|TRBV20-1|NA|NA
CSASQGMQPQHF
TGCAGTGCTAGCCAGGGGATGCAGCCCCAGCATTTT
>TRBJ2-1|TRBV7-3|few|NA
CASSSTQTAYNEQFF
TGTGCCAGCAGCTCAACCCAGACTGCGTACAATGAGCAGTTCTTC
>TRBJ2-1|TRBV28|NA|TRBD2
CASRGTTGSSYNEQFF
TGTGCCAGCAGGGGGACTACTGGGAGCTCCTACAATGAGCAGTTCTTC
>TRBJ1-5|TRBV27|few|NA
CASSLDRSNQPQHF
TGTGCCAGCAGTTTAGACAGATCCAATCAGCCCCAGCATTTT
>TRBJ1-1|TRBV7-2|NA|TRBD1
CASSLRTGDGAFF
TGTGCCAGCAGCTTAAGGACAGGGGACGGAGCTTTCTTT
>TRBJ2-5|TRBV20-1|NA|TRBD1
CSARDPTGAGETQYF
TGCAGTGCTAGAGACCCCACAGGGGCGGGCGAGACCCAGTACTTC
>TRBJ2-1|TRBV6-5|few|NA
CASSFLRTQPYNEQFF
TGTGCCAGCAGTTTTCTACGGACACAGCCCTACAATGAGCAGTTCTTC
>TRBJ2-5|TRBV9|NA|NA
CASSSGVGRETQYF
TGTGCCAGCAGCTCAGGGGTCGGCAGGGAGACCCAGTACTTC
>TRBJ2-1|TRBV24-1|few|TRBD2
CATSARTSSDEQFF
TGTGCCACCAGTGCGAGGACTAGCAGCGATGAGCAGTTCTTC
>TRBJ2-4|TRBV20-1|NA|NA
CSATLQTGAKNIQYF
TGCAGTGCCACTCTCCAAACGGGAGCCAAAAACATTCAGTACTTC
>TRBJ1-3|TRBV13|few|TRBD1
CASSFADREDTIYF
TGTGCCAGCAGCTTTGCGGACAGGGAAGACACCATATATTTT
>TRBJ2-3|TRBV5-1|NA|NA
CASSLGEGASTDMQYF
TGCGCCAGCAGCCTGGGGGAGGGGGCAAGCACAGATATGCAGTATTTT
>TRBJ1-4|TRBV20-1|few|NA
CSARYSSGEKLFF
TGCAGTGCTAGATATTCATCCGGTGAAAAACTGTTTTTT
>TRBJ2-5|TRBV29-1|once|TRBD2
CSVEMGGFEQYF
TGCAGCGTTGAAATGGGGGGGTTTGAGCAGTACTTC
>TRBJ2-5|TRBV7-2|NA|NA
CASSLAGAGDETQYF
TGTGCCAGCAGCTTAGCGGGGGCTGGAGATGAGACCCAGTACTTC
>TRBJ1-1|TRBV7-9|NA|NA
CASSRPQGPTEAFF
TGTGCCAGCAGCCGGCCCCAGGGACCCACTGAAGCTTTCTTT
>TRBJ2-5|TRBV12-3/TRBV12-4|few|TRBD2
CASSPSAGGLETQYF
TGTGCCAGCAGTCCCTCGGCGGGGGGTCTAGAGACCCAGTACTTC
>TRBJ1-4|TRBV6-1|few|TRBD1
CASSEAWQGDEKLFF
TGTGCCAGCAGTGAAGCTTGGCAGGGGGACGAAAAACTGTTTTTT
>TRBJ2-6|TRBV6-6|NA|TRBD1
CASSPDRAGPNVLTF
TGTGCCAGCAGCCCCGACAGGGCTGGGCCCAACGTCCTGACTTTC
>TRBJ1-1|TRBV7-2|few|NA
CASSRTSIGDTEAFF
TGTGCCAGCAGCCGTACGTCAATCGGGGACACTGAAGCTTTCTTT
>TRBJ2-2|TRBV5-1|few|NA
CASSSLGGLNTGELFF
TGCGCCAGCAGCTCGTTGGGGGGTCTAAACACCGGGGAGCTGTTTTTT
>TRBJ1-2|TRBV5-1|few|NA
CASSFVGGDGYTF
TGCGCCAGCAGCTTTGTGGGGGGAGATGGCTACACCTTC
>TRBJ2-1|TRBV7-3|NA|NA
CASSLIGRGVNEQFF
TGTGCCAGCAGCTTAATAGGGCGGGGAGTAAATGAGCAGTTCTTC
>TRBJ2-5|TRBV19|NA|NA
CAGSIIGVGTQYF
TGTGCCGGTAGTATAATAGGGGTTGGGACCCAGTACTTC
>TRBJ1-2|TRBV12-3/TRBV12-4|NA|NA
CASGLAPLVSYGYTF
TGTGCCAGCGGACTTGCCCCGCTAGTATCCTATGGCTACACCTTC
>TRBJ1-2|TRBV20-1|NA|TRBD1
CSARDQGAYYGYTF
TGCAGTGCTAGAGATCAGGGGGCTTACTATGGCTACACCTTC
>TRBJ2-5|TRBV7-2|many|TRBD2
CASSLRSGGTYQETQYF
TGTGCCAGCAGCTTAAGGTCGGGGGGGACGTACCAAGAGACCCAGTACTTC
>TRBJ1-1|TRBV28|NA|NA
CASSPLAGAMNTEAFF
TGTGCCAGCAGTCCTCTAGCAGGGGCGATGAACACTGAAGCTTTCTTT
>TRBJ2-5|TRBV29-1|few|NA
CSAGERASVGTQYF
TGCAGCGCCGGGGAGCGGGCATCAGTCGGGACCCAGTACTTC
>TRBJ1-1|TRBV5-1|NA|NA
CASSLRSDHTEAFF
TGCGCCAGCAGCTTGAGGTCAGACCACACTGAAGCTTTCTTT